This entry features one T cell receptor beta chain sequence. Its specificity is not known. At one end, the junction sequence differs from germline, possibly due to a read error. Germline V gene sequence: CDR1 LGHDT, CDR2 YNNKEL (reference sequence). The CDR3 contains 14 residues. The data were obtained in a study of regulatory T cells in long-lasting Graves disease. Whole-study context: More than 5 years of antithyroid drugs with positive TSH receptor antibodies defined persistent Graves' disease. Whole-study findings and limits: A reduction in accuracy may have resulted from the small sample size.

Time point specified: persistent/refractory GD, antithyroid drugs over 5 years with positive TRAb. Construction of the TCR library relied on RNA isolated from PBMCs. American Thyroid Association guidelines defined Graves' disease diagnosis. Combining iRepertoire HTBI primers with Arm-PCR of CDR3 regions, the authors built TCR beta libraries. TCRdb fed the multiplex PCR reads into MiXCR, producing one record per CDR3 protein. The table has a few hundred thousand distinct CDR3 sequences, around 20% seen once. This clonotype was sampled from a female donor with Graves disease. The specimen was peripheral blood mononuclear cells (PBMCs), collected when the disease was refractory, from a patient treated with antithyroid drugs. The chain carries TRBV3-1 and TRBJ2-7; D unclear. The DNA of the CDR3 is TGTGCCAGCAGCGAAGACTCGGATTCCTACGAGCAGTACTTC. Translation: CASSEDSDSYEQYF.